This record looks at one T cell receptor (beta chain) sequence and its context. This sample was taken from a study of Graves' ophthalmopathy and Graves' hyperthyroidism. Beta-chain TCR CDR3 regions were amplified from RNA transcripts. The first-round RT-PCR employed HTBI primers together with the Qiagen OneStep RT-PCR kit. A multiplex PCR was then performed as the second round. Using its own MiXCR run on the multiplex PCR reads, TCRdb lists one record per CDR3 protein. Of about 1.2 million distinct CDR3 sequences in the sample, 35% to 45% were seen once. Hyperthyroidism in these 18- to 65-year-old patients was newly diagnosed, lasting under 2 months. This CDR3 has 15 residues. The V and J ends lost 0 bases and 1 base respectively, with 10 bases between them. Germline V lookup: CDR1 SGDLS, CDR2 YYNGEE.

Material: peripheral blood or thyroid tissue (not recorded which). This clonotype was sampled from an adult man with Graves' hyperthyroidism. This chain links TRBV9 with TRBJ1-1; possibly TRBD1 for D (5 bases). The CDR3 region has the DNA TGTGCCAGCAGCGTAGCGGGGGGATCGAACACTGAAGCTTTCTTT. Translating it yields CASSVAGGSNTEAFF.